This T cell receptor (beta chain) is from a study of blood T cell repertoires in COVID-19. Study in general: Material from acute and convalescent COVID-19 was sourced from the United States, Italy and Spain. PBMCs, B-cell-depleted T cells, or T cells were the source of the cDNA or gDNA that made up the material.

Some clones are missing from TCRdb's copy, which holds only in-frame ones; the method was immunoSEQ multiplex PCR. The repertoire holds approximately 170,000 clones, about nine tenths seen once, with about 1% in the top ten. CDR3 length: 18 residues. CDR1 MNHNY and CDR2 SVGAGI come from the germline V gene (reference sequence). The V gene lost 5 bases and the J gene lost 0 bases, with 20 bases spanning the gap. The origin of this receptor is a man aged 30 to 39 with acute or convalescent COVID-19. The sequenced sample consisted of peripheral blood. This chain joins TRBV6-6 and TRBJ1-3, with D hard to call. The CDR3 DNA reads as TGTGCCAGCAGTCGGACTCCAGCGGGAGCAAACTCTGGAAACACCATATATTTT. This encodes CASSRTPAGANSGNTIYF.